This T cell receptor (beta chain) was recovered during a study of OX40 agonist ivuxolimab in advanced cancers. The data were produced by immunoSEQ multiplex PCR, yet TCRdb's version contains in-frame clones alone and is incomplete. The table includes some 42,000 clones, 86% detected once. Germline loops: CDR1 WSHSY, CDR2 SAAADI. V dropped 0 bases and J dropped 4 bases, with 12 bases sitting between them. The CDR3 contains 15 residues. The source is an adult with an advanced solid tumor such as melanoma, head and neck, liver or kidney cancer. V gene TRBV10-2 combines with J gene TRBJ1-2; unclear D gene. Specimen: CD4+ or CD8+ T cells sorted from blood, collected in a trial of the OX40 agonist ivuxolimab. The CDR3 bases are TGCGCCAGCAGTGAGTCGCGGCAGGCCCTCTATGGCTACACCTTC. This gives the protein CASSESRQALYGYTF.